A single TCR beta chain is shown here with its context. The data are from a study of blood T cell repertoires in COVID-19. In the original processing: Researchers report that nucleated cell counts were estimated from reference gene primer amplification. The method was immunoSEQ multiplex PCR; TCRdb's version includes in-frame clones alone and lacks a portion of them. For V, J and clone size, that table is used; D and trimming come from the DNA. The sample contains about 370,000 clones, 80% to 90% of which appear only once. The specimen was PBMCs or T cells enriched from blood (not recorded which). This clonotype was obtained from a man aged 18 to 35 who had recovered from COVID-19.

The CDR3 here is CASSPITQGAGRNTEAFF. The CDR3 DNA reads TGTGCCAGCAGCCCAATCACACAGGGGGCCGGGCGGAACACTGAAGCTTTCTTT. The chain uses TRBV5-6 and TRBJ1-1; 9 positions match TRBD1. V trimming: 4 bases; J trimming: 1 base; junction bases outside the gene matches: 14. CDR3 length equals 18 residues. Germline V gives CDR1 SGHDT, CDR2 YYEEEE.